Below are 22 T cell receptor beta chains sequenced from a single sample in a study of blood T cell repertoires in COVID-19 (dated by TCRdb to 2019 to 2021). The library was produced with the immunoSEQ multiplex PCR assay. TCRdb retrieved this table from immuneACCESS and kept in-frame rearrangements only. Not all clones are present; in checked studies, unresolved V genes account for under half, and no reason is known for the remainder. The sample has some 300,000 clones on record, 80% to 90% of them singletons. The ten largest clones capture approximately 4.1% of the sample. The sequenced material came from PBMCs or T cells enriched from blood (not recorded which). The receptors derive from a man aged 30-40 years who had recovered from COVID-19.

This sequence joins TRBV18 and TRBJ2-7, with 7 nucleotides matching TRBD1. The V gene end was trimmed by 3 bases and the J gene end by 5 bases; junction bases not matched to a gene: 10. The germline V gene encodes CDR1 KGHSH and CDR2 LQKENI. This CDR3 has 15 amino acids. CDR3 DNA sequence: TGTGCCAGCTCACCCTTTCTCACAGGGGCAGACGAGCAGTACTTC. It encodes CASSPFLTGADEQYF. Together with reference TRBV18 and TRBJ2-7, the CDR3 gives the full variable domain: NAGVMQNPRHLVRRRGQEARLRCSPMKGHSHVYWYRQLPEEGLKFMVYLQKENIIDESGMPKERFSAEFPKEGPSILRIQQVVRGDSAAYFCASSPFLTGADEQYFGPGTRLTVT.

This clone was seen a few times. The chain links TRBV11-2 to TRBJ2-2; no clear D. The CDR3 totals 11 residues. Trimming left V 4 bases short and J 7 bases short, with 4 bases between. Germline V gene data show CDR1 as SGHAT and CDR2 as FQNNGV. The CDR3 loop is CASSSLGELFF. CDR3 in DNA: TGTGCCAGCAGCTCCCTCGGGGAGCTGTTTTTT. The full variable domain, in which reference TRBV11-2 and TRBJ2-2 provide the parts outside the CDR3, is EAGVAQSPRYKIIEKRQSVAFWCNPISGHATLYWYQQILGQGPKLLIQFQNNGVVDDSQLPKDRFSAERLKGVDSTLKIQPAKLEDSAVYLCASSSLGELFFGEGSRLTVL.

This chain joins TRBV29-1 and TRBJ1-1; TRBD1 matches at 9 bases. This CDR3 is 12 amino acids long. Germline V gene sequence: CDR1 SQVTM, CDR2 ANQGSEA. J lost 5 bases, V lost 3 bases, and 1 base had no gene match. In DNA, the CDR3 is TGCAGCGTTGAGACAGGGGGAACTGAAGCTTTCTTT. The encoded protein is CSVETGGTEAFF.

This chain connects TRBV18 to TRBJ2-4; D possibly corresponds to TRBD2 (6 bases). This CDR3 comprises 14 residues. Trimming shortened V by 2 bases and J by 4 bases, and 9 bases separated the two germline ends. Per the germline V gene, CDR1 is KGHSH and CDR2 is LQKENI. CDR3 loop: CASSPAAGKNIQYF. CDR3 coding DNA: TGTGCCAGCTCACCAGCGGCGGGGAAAAACATTCAGTACTTC.

The chain joins TRBV10-3 to TRBJ1-4; D is unresolved. This CDR3 is 13 amino acids long. Germline V lookup: CDR1 ENHRY, CDR2 SYGVKD. V lost 4 bases and J lost 3, with 6 bases in between. Here the CDR3 reads CAISGQSNEKLFF. The DNA for the CDR3 is TGTGCCATCAGTGGGCAGTCTAATGAAAAACTGTTTTTT.

The J gene is TRBJ2-7, the V gene TRBV4-2, with TRBD2 matching 9 bases. Germline assignment: CDR1 LGHNA and CDR2 YNFKEQ. There are 19 residues in the CDR3. V gave up 4 bases and J gave up 8 bases; unmatched junction bases: 24. The CDR3 loop reads CASSPGGGGASGEERKQYF. The CDR3 DNA reads as TGTGCCAGCAGCCCCGGTGGGGGGGGTGCTAGCGGGGAGGAACGAAAGCAGTACTTC.

The chain has TRBV19 and TRBJ1-5; 9 nucleotides line up with TRBD1. The CDR3 covers 16 residues. The V segment lost 1 base and the J segment 4 bases; nucleotides outside the gene matches: 5. Germline CDR1 is LNHDA and CDR2 is SQIVND (reference sequence). CDR3 sequence: CASSIGDRGINQPQHF. CDR3 DNA sequence: TGTGCCAGTAGTATAGGCGACAGGGGGATTAATCAGCCCCAGCATTTT.

This clone has only a few counts. This chain uses TRBV27 with TRBJ1-1, with 7 bases fitting TRBD1. The V and J ends lost 5 bases and 4 bases, in that order; junction bases with no gene match: 7. This CDR3 has 14 amino acids. Germline V gene lookup returns CDR1 MNHEY and CDR2 SMNVEV (reference sequence). The chain's CDR3 is CASSQQQGITEAFF. The CDR3 coding sequence is TGTGCCAGCAGTCAACAACAGGGGATCACTGAAGCTTTCTTT.

The chain joins TRBV7-9 to TRBJ1-4; a weak D match, TRBD1 (5 bases). The CDR3 runs to 16 residues. V was cut by 5 bases and J by 5 bases, with 18 bases left in between. The germline gives CDR1 SEHNR, CDR2 FQNEAQ (reference sequence). The CDR3 DNA follows: TGTGCCAGCAGCAACGGCGAGGGGACTGAAAATGAAAAACTGTTTTTT. The encoded protein is CASSNGEGTENEKLFF.

The chain is built from TRBV10-2 and TRBJ1-1, with D tentatively TRBD1 (5 bases). The CDR3 is 14 amino acids. Germline-derived CDR1 and CDR2 are WSHSY and SAAADI. Trimming left V 8 bases short and J 4 bases short, with 17 bases between. CDR3 DNA sequence: TGCGCCAGCGGCGAGAACACAGGTGCCACTGAAGCTTTCTTT. This codes for CASGENTGATEAFF.

CDR3 residues: CASSQGWIAGAADTQYF. CDR3 DNA: TGCGCCAGCAGCCAAGGCTGGATAGCGGGAGCTGCAGATACGCAGTATTTT. V is TRBV4-1 and J is TRBJ2-3; 9 bases are shared with TRBD2. Trimming took 1 base from V and 4 from J; bases not matched to a gene: 9. The CDR3 runs 17 residues. Germline V lookup: CDR1 MGHRA, CDR2 YSYEKL.

This chain uses TRBV10-2 with TRBJ2-4; tentatively, D is TRBD1 (6 bases). V was trimmed by 3 bases and J by 2 bases, leaving 11 bases between them. CDR3 length equals 15 residues. CDR1 and CDR2 from the germline V gene are WSHSY and SAAADI. The CDR3 sequence is CASSEQGGTKNIQYF. The CDR3 DNA follows: TGCGCCAGCAGTGAACAGGGTGGAACCAAAAACATTCAGTACTTC.

The gene calls are TRBV30 and TRBJ1-1; 8 positions match TRBD1. This CDR3 has 15 amino acids. The germline V gene encodes CDR1 GTSNPN and CDR2 SVGIG (reference sequence). After removal of 2 bases from V and 4 bases from J, the junction contained 9 bases not matched to a gene. The CDR3 DNA reads as TGTGCCTGGAGTACGACAGGGGCGCGAGGCACTGAAGCTTTCTTT. Protein product: CAWSTTGARGTEAFF. The whole variable domain, remainder taken from reference TRBV30 and TRBJ1-1, is SQTIHQWPATLVQPVGSPLSLECTVEGTSNPNLYWYRQAAGRGLQLLFYSVGIGQISSEVPQNLSASRPQDRQFILSSKKLLLSDSGFYLCAWSTTGARGTEAFFGQGTRLTVV.

The V gene is TRBV20-1, the J gene TRBJ2-3; no clear D gene. The CDR3 is made up of 12 amino acids. Germline loops: CDR1 DFQATT, CDR2 SNEGSKA (reference sequence). V was clipped by 3 bases and J by 6 bases, with 10 bases between them. CDR3 nucleotide sequence: TGCAGTGCTAGTCATACGAGGGATACGCAGTATTTT. This gives the protein CSASHTRDTQYF.

This clone occurred once. This chain uses TRBV29-1 with TRBJ1-2, with 8 bases lining up with TRBD1. Germline lookup yields CDR1 SQVTM and CDR2 ANQGSEA. Losses at the gene ends were 7 bases for V and 8 bases for J; bases not matched to a gene: 12. The CDR3 length is 13 residues. The DNA of the CDR3 is TGCAGCGCGGTCGGACAGGGCGTCGTAGGCTACACCTTC. Translation gives CSAVGQGVVGYTF.

This clone has a single count. V usage is TRBV5-1 and J usage is TRBJ2-3; possible D gene TRBD1, 6 bases. In germline, CDR1 is SGHRS, CDR2 YFSETQ. V gave up 0 bases and J gave up 0 bases, with 8 bases separating them. CDR3 length: 15 amino acids. CDR3 sequence (DNA): TGCGCCAGCAGCTTGGAGGGGGATAGCACAGATACGCAGTATTTT. This translates into CASSLEGDSTDTQYF.

The chain combines TRBV5-6 with TRBJ2-5, with TRBD2 identical over 8 bases. The V gene's germline CDR1 is SGHDT and CDR2 YYEEEE. This CDR3 is 13 amino acids long. The V and J ends lost 4 bases and 9 bases, in that order; junction bases with no gene match: 8. The CDR3 reads CASSALAGSAQYF. CDR3 in DNA: TGTGCCAGCAGCGCTCTAGCGGGCTCGGCCCAGTACTTC.

This sequence joins TRBV7-9 and TRBJ1-1, with TRBD1 matching 7 bases. The ends lost 5 bases at V and 7 bases at J; junction bases unmatched: 7. This CDR3 has 13 amino acids. Germline CDR1 reads SEHNR; CDR2 reads FQNEAQ (reference sequence). CDR3 in DNA: TGTGCCAGCAGCCTCTCAGGGGGTGATGAAGCTTTCTTT. Encoded protein: CASSLSGGDEAFF.

The chain has TRBV18 and TRBJ2-1; 15 nucleotides match TRBD2. Per the germline V gene, CDR1 is KGHSH and CDR2 is LQKENI. Trimming removed 5 bases from V and 3 bases from J; junction bases left unmatched: 8. CDR3 length: 18 amino acids. CDR3 sequence (DNA): TGTGCCAGCTCAGGCGCCGGGACTAGCGGGAGGTACTACAATGAGCAGTTCTTC. It specifies CASSGAGTSGRYYNEQFF. Filled out from reference TRBV18 and TRBJ2-1, the complete variable domain reads NAGVMQNPRHLVRRRGQEARLRCSPMKGHSHVYWYRQLPEEGLKFMVYLQKENIIDESGMPKERFSAEFPKEGPSILRIQQVVRGDSAAYFCASSGAGTSGRYYNEQFFGPGTRLTVL.

This chain uses TRBV5-5 with TRBJ2-2; 7 nucleotides agree with TRBD1. From germline, CDR1 is SGHKS and CDR2 YYEKEE (reference sequence). This CDR3 contains 15 residues. The V segment lost 4 bases and the J segment 4 bases; nucleotides outside the gene matches: 7. The CDR3 region is CASSVLTGPTGELFF. The CDR3 DNA is TGTGCCAGCAGCGTATTGACAGGGCCCACCGGGGAGCTGTTTTTT.

The rearrangement uses TRBV6-6 and TRBJ1-4, with 7 bases matching TRBD1. The V gene end was trimmed by 7 bases and the J gene end by 5 bases; junction bases not matched to a gene: 7. The length of the CDR3 is 14 residues. Per the germline V gene, CDR1 is MNHNY and CDR2 is SVGAGI (reference sequence). CDR3 amino acids: CASNKGQLNEKLFF. CDR3 in DNA: TGTGCCAGCAACAAGGGACAGCTAAATGAAAAACTGTTTTTT.

This chain joins TRBV5-1 and TRBJ2-7; TRBD1 matches 7 bases. The ends lost 2 bases at V and 0 bases at J; junction bases unmatched: 8. CDR1 SGHRS and CDR2 YFSETQ come from the germline V gene. This CDR3 has 16 amino acids. CDR3 sequence: CASSLGDRVSSYEQYF. CDR3 DNA sequence: TGCGCCAGCAGCTTAGGTGACAGGGTCAGCTCCTACGAGCAGTACTTC.